Shown below are 8 T cell receptor beta chains from a single sample sequenced in a study of technical replicates of blood from a handful of donors. The table came from immunoSEQ multiplex PCR; TCRdb's copy has only in-frame clones and leaves some out. The data hold tens of thousands of clones, with more than 85% observed a single time. Source material: PBMCs. These receptors all stem from a human donor in good health. Some clones in this sample may be carry-over from other donors' samples.

The chain uses TRBV11-2 and TRBJ2-7; TRBD2 agrees at 7 bases. Germline V gives CDR1 SGHAT, CDR2 FQNNGV. This CDR3 region has 14 residues. Losses at the gene ends were 5 bases for V and 3 bases for J; bases not matched to a gene: 7. The CDR3 region has the DNA TGTGCCAGCAGCGTATCCCCGGGGGGCTACGAGCAGTACTTC. It specifies CASSVSPGGYEQYF.

The V gene is TRBV28, the J gene TRBJ1-1, with D possibly TRBD1 on 5 matching bases. Germline CDR1 is MDHEN and CDR2 is SYDVKM. CDR3 length: 14 residues. V gave up 7 bases and J gave up 1 base, with 13 bases separating them. CDR3 region: CASTQALWNTEAFF. The CDR3 coding sequence is TGTGCCAGCACACAGGCTCTCTGGAACACTGAAGCTTTCTTT. Filled out from reference TRBV28 and TRBJ1-1, the complete variable domain reads DVKVTQSSRYLVKRTGEKVFLECVQDMDHENMFWYRQDPGLGLRLIYFSYDVKMKEKGDIPEGYSVSREKKERFSLILESASTNQTSMYLCASTQALWNTEAFFGQGTRLTVV.

The chain carries TRBV27 and TRBJ1-1, with 8 bases matching TRBD1. CDR1 MNHEY and CDR2 SMNVEV come from the germline V gene (reference sequence). Trimming took 3 bases from V and 3 from J; bases not matched to a gene: 6. This CDR3 has 15 residues. The CDR3 bases are TGTGCCAGCAGTTTGCAGGGGGCGCAGTACACTGAAGCTTTCTTT. Amino acid sequence: CASSLQGAQYTEAFF.

This clone was detected only once. The J gene is TRBJ1-3, the V gene TRBV25-1; 7 bases are a match to TRBD1. This CDR3 is 15 amino acids long. Germline CDR1 is MGHDK and CDR2 is SYGVNS. The V gene end was trimmed by 8 bases and the J gene end by 0 bases; junction bases not matched to a gene: 7. The CDR3 sequence: CASSRGGVSGNTIYF. The DNA of the CDR3 is TGTGCCAGCTCGCGAGGGGGCGTCTCTGGAAACACCATATATTTT.

V usage is TRBV4-3 and J usage is TRBJ2-2, with D perhaps TRBD2 (6 bases). V lost 3 bases, J lost 1 base, and 9 bases lay in between. Germline CDR1 and CDR2: LGHNA and YSLEER. CDR3 size: 15 residues. The CDR3 coding sequence is TGCGCCAGCAGCCATGGGGACTGGAACACCGGGGAGCTGTTTTTT. This sequence encodes CASSHGDWNTGELFF.

The V call is TRBV13, the J call TRBJ2-1; D is uncertain. The CDR3 sequence is 12 residues long. The germline V gene has CDR1 PRHDT and CDR2 FYEKMQ (reference sequence). Trimming left V 2 bases short and J 6 bases short, with 5 bases between. CDR3 region: CASSLSINEQFF. The DNA for the CDR3 is TGTGCCAGCAGCTTATCTATCAATGAGCAGTTCTTC. Looking up the rest from reference TRBV13 and TRBJ2-1 gives the full variable domain: AAGVIQSPRHLIKEKRETATLKCYPIPRHDTVYWYQQGPGQDPQFLISFYEKMQSDKGSIPDRFSAQQFSDYHSELNMSSLELGDSALYFCASSLSINEQFFGPGTRLTVL.

The chain is built from TRBV28 and TRBJ1-5; tentative D call: TRBD1 (5 bases). Trimming took 5 bases from V and 11 from J, leaving 16 bases between them. The CDR3 consists of 13 residues. From germline, CDR1 is MDHEN and CDR2 SYDVKM. CDR3 sequence: CASSRGGVGTQHF. In DNA, the CDR3 is TGTGCCAGCAGTCGGGGAGGGGTCGGTACCCAGCATTTT.

The chain carries TRBV9 and TRBJ2-5, with D perhaps TRBD2 (6 bases). Germline values: CDR1 SGDLS, CDR2 YYNGEE. This CDR3 has 14 residues. Between the trimmed V and J ends, which lost 1 base and 5 bases, there was a span of 12 bases. CDR3 protein: CASSVTGAWETQYF. CDR3 in DNA: TGTGCCAGCAGCGTAACGGGAGCTTGGGAGACCCAGTACTTC.